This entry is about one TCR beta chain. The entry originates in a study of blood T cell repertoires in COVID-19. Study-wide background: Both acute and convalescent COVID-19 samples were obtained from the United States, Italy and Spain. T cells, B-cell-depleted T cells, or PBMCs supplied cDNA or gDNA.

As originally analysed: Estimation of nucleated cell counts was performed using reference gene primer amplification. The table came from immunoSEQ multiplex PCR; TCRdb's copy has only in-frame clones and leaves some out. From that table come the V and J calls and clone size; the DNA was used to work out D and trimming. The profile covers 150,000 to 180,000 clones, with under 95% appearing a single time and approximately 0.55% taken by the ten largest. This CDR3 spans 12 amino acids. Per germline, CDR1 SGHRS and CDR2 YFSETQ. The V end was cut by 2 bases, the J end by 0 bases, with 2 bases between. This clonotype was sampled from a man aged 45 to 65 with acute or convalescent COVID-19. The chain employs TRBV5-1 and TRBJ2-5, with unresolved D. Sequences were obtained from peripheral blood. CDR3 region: CASSFDQETQYF. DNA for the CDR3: TGCGCCAGCAGCTTCGACCAAGAGACCCAGTACTTC.